Following are 9 T cell receptor beta chains from one sample sequenced in a study of blood T cells in healthy people across ages. The second PCR ran about 6 to 12 cycles with a sample-barcoded 5' primer and J-beta primers. TCRdb passed the 5' RACE reads through MiXCR, listing each CDR3 protein once. The data show fewer than 2,000,000 distinct CDR3 sequences, about two fifths seen once. The source material was blood. The receptors come from a human donor in good health.

The sample holds a few counts of this clonotype. V gene TRBV5-1 combines with J gene TRBJ1-2; D gene ambiguous. Trimming shortened V by 0 bases and J by 8 bases, and 14 bases separated the two germline ends. CDR3 length: 14 amino acids. CDR1 and CDR2 from the germline V gene are SGHRS and YFSETQ. In DNA, the CDR3 is TGCGCCAGCAGCTTGGAGGCCGGGCTCAGGGGCTACACCTTC. This codes for CASSLEAGLRGYTF.

The rearrangement links TRBV4-1 to TRBJ1-6; possibly TRBD1 for D (5 bases). V was cut by 3 bases and J by 11 bases, with 14 bases left in between. The CDR3 consists of 14 residues. Per the germline V gene, CDR1 is MGHRA and CDR2 is YSYEKL. The CDR3 DNA sequence: TGCGCCAGCAGCCACCCGGGAAAGGGGACACCCCTCCACTTT. Its translation is CASSHPGKGTPLHF.

The chain employs TRBV2 and TRBJ2-5, with D unresolved. Germline V gene sequence: CDR1 SNHLY, CDR2 FYNNEI. The CDR3 spans 11 residues. The ends were cut back, 7 bases at V and 4 bases at J, with 7 bases in the middle. The CDR3 bases are TGTGCCAGCAACTGGCTAGAGACCCAGTACTTC. Translating it yields CASNWLETQYF.

This clonotype was recorded a few times. The chain combines TRBV3-1 with TRBJ1-4; TRBD1 matches at 7 bases. The CDR3 is made up of 15 amino acids. The V and J ends lost 4 bases and 5 bases, in that order; junction bases with no gene match: 7. Germline V lookup: CDR1 LGHDT, CDR2 YNNKEL (reference sequence). This CDR3 is CASSRRDSVNEKLFF. The CDR3 DNA sequence: TGTGCCAGCAGCCGCCGGGACAGCGTAAATGAAAAACTGTTTTTT.

The chain's CDR3 is CAISDVRDEQFF. CDR3 DNA sequence: TGTGCCATCAGTGACGTCCGCGATGAGCAGTTCTTC. The rearrangement links TRBV10-3 to TRBJ2-1; the D is unclear. CDR1 ENHRY and CDR2 SYGVKD come from the germline V gene. This CDR3 spans 12 amino acids. V lost 3 bases and J 8 bases, leaving 8 bases between the germline ends.

The rearrangement uses TRBV10-3 and TRBJ1-1; D is unclear. The CDR3 runs to 12 residues. Germline V lookup: CDR1 ENHRY, CDR2 SYGVKD. The ends were cut back, 1 base at V and 5 bases at J, with 5 bases in the middle. The CDR3 protein is CAISEYGTEAFF. CDR3 nucleotides: TGTGCCATCAGTGAGTACGGGACTGAAGCTTTCTTT.

The V and J genes are TRBV7-2 and TRBJ1-2, with a possible D match to TRBD1 (6 bases). This CDR3 has 15 residues. The germline V and J ends were trimmed by 5 bases and 7 bases, with 20 bases remaining between them. Germline CDR1 reads SGHTA; CDR2 reads FQGNSA. CDR3 bases: TGTGCCAGCAGCACGAGGCCCAGGGGTGGAGGTGGCTACACCTTC. Protein: CASSTRPRGGGGYTF.

In this sample, this clonotype turned up a few times. The CDR3 DNA sequence: TGTGCCAGCAGTCGGGACCGCTCGATGCGCTACACCTTC. It codes for CASSRDRSMRYTF. This sequence joins TRBV6-5 and TRBJ1-2; weak D call: TRBD1 (5 bases). Trimming stripped 5 bases from V and 9 bases from J, with 16 bases between. CDR3 length equals 13 residues. CDR1 is MNHEY, CDR2 SVGAGI, per germline.

This clonotype showed up just a few times. This chain uses TRBV4-1 with TRBJ2-3; D possibly corresponds to TRBD2 (5 bases). The CDR3 covers 15 residues. V was pared by 4 bases and J by 5 bases, with 16 bases between. Per germline, CDR1 MGHRA and CDR2 YSYEKL. DNA of the CDR3: TGCGCCAGCAGCCTAACAACGGAGAGGGTAGATACGCAGTATTTT. This gives the protein CASSLTTERVDTQYF.